The 22 T cell receptor beta chains listed next were all sequenced from one sample in a study of T-cell memory formation after mild COVID-19. MiXCR, run by TCRdb on the 5' RACE reads, gives a single entry per CDR3 protein. The sample lists approximately 190,000 distinct CDR3 sequences, around 20% occurring once. The source material was PBMCs or a T cell subset sorted from them (not recorded which). These receptors all stem from an adult woman who had mild COVID-19 (a few samples of this study predate the infection). Cell type and time point are not known.

In its sample, this clonotype was seen a few times. The chain carries TRBV12-3 or TRBV12-4 and TRBJ2-3, with 9 bases aligning to TRBD2. J was trimmed by 4 bases and V by 5 bases; bases with no gene match: 7. CDR3 length equals 15 residues. CDR3 DNA sequence: TGTGCCAGCAGTCTTGCGGGAGGGCCCCCAGATACGCAGTATTTT. Its protein product is CASSLAGGPPDTQYF.

The CDR3 is CASSLFPLEDEQFF. The CDR3, as DNA: TGTGCCAGCAGCTTATTCCCCCTGGAGGATGAGCAGTTCTTC. J is TRBJ2-1 and V is TRBV7-9; D may be TRBD2 (5 bases). The CDR3 has 14 residues. Germline values: CDR1 SEHNR, CDR2 FQNEAQ (reference sequence). The V end lost 2 bases, the J end lost 8 bases, and 13 bases lay between the germline ends.

The V and J genes are TRBV14 and TRBJ1-2; the D is unclear. V lost 0 bases to trimming and J lost 5 bases, with 7 bases between them. The CDR3 totals 13 residues. CDR1 is SGHDN and CDR2 is FVKESK in the germline V gene. The CDR3 DNA follows: TGTGCCAGCAGCCAAGAACGGTTTTATGGCTACACCTTC. Residues: CASSQERFYGYTF.

Only a few counts were recorded for this clonotype. This chain connects TRBV5-4 to TRBJ2-5; no clear D gene. Trimming pared 0 bases from V and 1 base from J, leaving 7 bases between. The CDR3 is 14 residues long. In germline, CDR1 is SGHNT, CDR2 YYREEE (reference sequence). CDR3 sequence reads: CASSLARFQETQYF. CDR3 DNA: TGTGCCAGCAGCTTGGCTCGATTCCAAGAGACCCAGTACTTC.

This clonotype occurred a few times. This rearrangement joins TRBV27 to TRBJ2-2; maybe TRBD1 (6 bases). Trimming left V 4 bases short and J 4 bases short, with 10 bases between. This CDR3 spans 14 amino acids. Germline V gene lookup returns CDR1 MNHEY and CDR2 SMNVEV (reference sequence). This chain's CDR3 is CASSSGHPTGELFF. The CDR3 nucleotides read TGTGCCAGCAGTTCGGGACATCCCACCGGGGAGCTGTTTTTT.

This chain joins TRBV6-2 or TRBV6-3 and TRBJ2-2; no clear D gene. The ends were cut back, 5 bases at V and 6 bases at J, with 7 bases in the middle. The CDR3 extends over 12 amino acids. Germline CDR1 reads MNHEY; CDR2 reads SVGEGT. DNA of the CDR3: TGTGCCAGCAGTCGTGCGGCCGGGGAGCTGTTTTTT. Its translation is CASSRAAGELFF.

This clonotype was counted only a few times. The genes are TRBV9 and TRBJ1-3; D might be TRBD1 (5 bases). The V end lost 0 bases, the J end lost 8 bases, and 9 bases lay between the germline ends. Germline V gene lookup returns CDR1 SGDLS and CDR2 YYNGEE. The CDR3 contains 13 residues. CDR3 protein: CASSVGQTDTIYF. The CDR3 bases are TGTGCCAGCAGCGTAGGACAGACGGACACCATATATTTT.

This clonotype was counted at least ten times. The rearrangement uses TRBV21-1 and TRBJ2-3; no DNA check was done on the table's D call, TRBD1. TRBV21-1 is recorded as a pseudogene. The CDR3 contains 10 residues. The CDR3 DNA reads TGTGCCAGCAGGGACACCGTAAAGTATTTT. Amino acids: CASRDTVKYF.

This clonotype occurred many times. V and J are TRBV25-1 and TRBJ2-4, with D unclear. Trimming took 5 bases from V and 7 from J, leaving 6 bases between them. The CDR3 totals 11 residues. From germline, CDR1 is MGHDK and CDR2 SYGVNS. The CDR3 region is CASSFTNIQYF. Here the CDR3 DNA reads TGTGCCAGCAGTTTTACGAACATTCAGTACTTC.

This clonotype was observed many times. CDR3 amino acids: CSAPPPTSGRAAGELFF. CDR3 nucleotides: TGCAGTGCCCCCCCCCCGACTAGCGGGAGGGCCGCCGGGGAGCTGTTTTTT. The genes are TRBV20-1 and TRBJ2-2; 14 positions agree with TRBD2. The length of the CDR3 is 17 residues. Unmatched junction bases numbered 12, after V lost 6 bases and J lost 6 bases. CDR1 and CDR2 from the germline V gene are DFQATT and SNEGSKA (reference sequence).

This sequence joins TRBV18 and TRBJ1-1; D gene uncertain. The CDR3 length is 13 residues. Germline CDR1 KGHSH, CDR2 LQKENI. The germline V and J ends were trimmed by 1 base and 1 base, with 4 bases remaining between them. CDR3 loop: CASSPQENTEAFF. For the CDR3, the DNA is TGTGCCAGCTCACCACAAGAGAACACTGAAGCTTTCTTT. Complete variable domain (other parts from reference TRBV18 and TRBJ1-1): NAGVMQNPRHLVRRRGQEARLRCSPMKGHSHVYWYRQLPEEGLKFMVYLQKENIIDESGMPKERFSAEFPKEGPSILRIQQVVRGDSAAYFCASSPQENTEAFFGQGTRLTVV.

In this sample, this clonotype turned up a few times. This sequence joins TRBV7-9 and TRBJ1-2; unclear D gene. The germline CDR1 and CDR2 sequences are SEHNR and FQNEAQ (reference sequence). V was trimmed by 3 bases and J by 3 bases, leaving 8 bases between them. The CDR3 has 13 amino acids. The CDR3 spells CASSFSVDYGYTF. In DNA, the CDR3 is TGTGCCAGCAGCTTCAGCGTGGACTATGGCTACACCTTC.

This clonotype was detected ten times or more. The chain carries TRBV7-8 and TRBJ2-2; TRBD2 might be the D (5 bases). Germline values: CDR1 SGHVS, CDR2 FQNEAQ. The CDR3 consists of 14 residues. V was trimmed by 5 bases and J by 1 base, leaving 8 bases between them. This CDR3 reads CASSPGVNTGELFF. The DNA for the CDR3 is TGTGCCAGCAGCCCCGGGGTGAACACCGGGGAGCTGTTTTTT.

This clonotype was counted only a few times. V gene TRBV15 combines with J gene TRBJ2-2; D gene ambiguous. Germline CDR1 is LNHNV and CDR2 is YYDKDF (reference sequence). V shed 1 base and J shed 1 base, with 4 bases lying between them. The CDR3 runs to 14 residues. The CDR3 sequence is CATSRAVNTGELFF. The CDR3 nucleotides read TGTGCCACCAGCAGAGCAGTGAACACCGGGGAGCTGTTTTTT.

This clonotype was counted ten times or more. The V gene is TRBV5-5, the J gene TRBJ2-3, with a weak D call TRBD1 (6 bases). The CDR3 covers 17 residues. V gave up 0 bases and J gave up 2 bases, with 16 bases separating them. Germline V gene lookup returns CDR1 SGHKS and CDR2 YYEKEE (reference sequence). The CDR3 coding sequence is TGTGCCAGCAGCTTGGCCTTGGGGGCAGGGAACACAGATACGCAGTATTTT. Translated, it gives CASSLALGAGNTDTQYF.

This chain joins TRBV7-2 and TRBJ2-4, with D possibly TRBD1 on 6 matching bases. The CDR3 runs to 15 residues. V was cut by 5 bases and J by 7 bases, with 18 bases left in between. Germline assignment: CDR1 SGHTA and CDR2 FQGNSA. The CDR3 DNA follows: TGTGCCAGCAGCCCAGGGGTGTCATTTCACAACATTCAGTACTTC. Protein sequence: CASSPGVSFHNIQYF.

V and J are TRBV5-1 and TRBJ2-1; 11 bases align to TRBD1. J lost 9 bases, V lost 4 bases, and 6 bases had no gene match. The germline V gene has CDR1 SGHRS and CDR2 YFSETQ. The CDR3 has 14 residues. In nucleotides, the CDR3 is TGCGCCAGCAGCCCGGGACAGGGGGAGGCTGAGCAGTTCTTC. Translated: CASSPGQGEAEQFF. Variable domain in full (rest from reference TRBV5-1 and TRBJ2-1): KAGVTQTPRYLIKTRGQQVTLSCSPISGHRSVSWYQQTPGQGLQFLFEYFSETQRNKGNFPGRFSGRQFSNSRSEMNVSTLELGDSALYLCASSPGQGEAEQFFGPGTRLTVL.

This rearrangement joins TRBV5-1 to TRBJ2-7, with D uncertain. From germline, CDR1 is SGHRS and CDR2 YFSETQ. This CDR3 has 14 residues. Trimming shortened V by 4 bases and J by 3 bases, and 14 bases separated the two germline ends. The CDR3 here is CASSPIGQSYEQYF. CDR3 DNA: TGCGCCAGCAGCCCTATCGGTCAGAGCTACGAGCAGTACTTC.

The genes are TRBV19 and TRBJ2-1, with D maybe TRBD2 (6 bases). The CDR3 is made up of 15 amino acids. V was cut by 9 bases and J by 0 bases, with 15 bases left in between. Germline V CDR1 and CDR2: LNHDA, SQIVND (reference sequence). CDR3 coding DNA: TGTGCCAGCCGGACTACTCCTAGCTCCTACAATGAGCAGTTCTTC. It translates to CASRTTPSSYNEQFF.

This chain uses TRBV11-3 with TRBJ2-1, with D perhaps matching TRBD1 or TRBD2 (6 bases each). The CDR3 totals 15 residues. V lost 2 bases and J 5 bases, leaving 13 bases between the germline ends. Germline CDR1 is SGHNT and CDR2 is YENEEA. CDR3 nucleotides: TGTGCCAGCAGCTTAACACGGGGGCCCAACAATGAGCAGTTCTTC. It is translated as CASSLTRGPNNEQFF.

This chain links TRBV5-1 with TRBJ2-6; possibly TRBD1 or TRBD2 for D (6 bases each). The V end lost 7 bases, the J end lost 4 bases, and 18 bases lay between the germline ends. The length of the CDR3 is 16 residues. Per the germline V gene, CDR1 is SGHRS and CDR2 is YFSETQ. In nucleotides, the CDR3 is TGCGCCAGCGGTGGGGGGCTAGGCACCGGGGCCAACGTCCTGACTTTC. Residues: CASGGGLGTGANVLTF. The full variable domain, completed using reference TRBV5-1 and TRBJ2-6, is KAGVTQTPRYLIKTRGQQVTLSCSPISGHRSVSWYQQTPGQGLQFLFEYFSETQRNKGNFPGRFSGRQFSNSRSEMNVSTLELGDSALYLCASGGGLGTGANVLTFGAGSRLTVL.

This clonotype was found many times. The chain couples TRBV12-3 or TRBV12-4 to TRBJ2-3; TRBD2 matches at 7 bases. V dropped 6 bases and J dropped 7; count of bases not matched to a gene: 7. The CDR3 runs to 13 residues. For the CDR3, the DNA is TGTGCCAGCAGACGGGAGGTGAGGAATACGCAGTATTTT. This translates into CASRREVRNTQYF.